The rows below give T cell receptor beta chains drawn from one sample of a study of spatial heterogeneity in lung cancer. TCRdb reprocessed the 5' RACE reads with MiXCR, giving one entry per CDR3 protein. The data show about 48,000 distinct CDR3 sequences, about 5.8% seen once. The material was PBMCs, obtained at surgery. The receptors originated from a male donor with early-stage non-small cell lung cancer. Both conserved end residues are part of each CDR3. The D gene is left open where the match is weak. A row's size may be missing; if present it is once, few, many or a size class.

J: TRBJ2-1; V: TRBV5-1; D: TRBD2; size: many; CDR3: CASSTGTSGLIEQFF; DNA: TGCGCCAGCAGCACCGGGACTAGCGGCCTCATTGAGCAGTTCTTC
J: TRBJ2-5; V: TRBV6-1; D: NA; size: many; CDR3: CASRATGLETQYF; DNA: TGTGCCAGCAGGGCCACAGGCCTGGAGACCCAGTACTTC
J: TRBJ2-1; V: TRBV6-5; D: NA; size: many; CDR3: CASSYGTTYNEQFF; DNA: TGTGCCAGCAGTTACGGGACCACCTACAATGAGCAGTTCTTC
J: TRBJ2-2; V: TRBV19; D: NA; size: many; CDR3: CASTPSSAGAGGELFF; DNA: TGTGCCAGTACCCCATCTAGCGCCGGGGCGGGCGGGGAGCTGTTTTTT
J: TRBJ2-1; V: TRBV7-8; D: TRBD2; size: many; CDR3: CASSLTRQGLAFYEQFF; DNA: TGTGCCAGCAGCTTAACAAGGCAGGGACTAGCATTCTATGAGCAGTTCTTC
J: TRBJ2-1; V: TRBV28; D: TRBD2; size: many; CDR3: CASSFIVPGLAGGPNEQFF; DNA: TGTGCCAGCAGTTTCATTGTCCCGGGACTAGCGGGAGGGCCGAATGAGCAGTTCTTC
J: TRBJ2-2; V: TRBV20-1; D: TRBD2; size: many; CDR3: CSAIRTSDTGELFF; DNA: TGCAGTGCTATACGGACTAGCGATACCGGGGAGCTGTTTTTT
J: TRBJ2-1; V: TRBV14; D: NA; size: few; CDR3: CASSQDWSSYNEQFF; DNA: TGTGCCAGCAGCCAAGACTGGAGCTCCTACAATGAGCAGTTCTTC
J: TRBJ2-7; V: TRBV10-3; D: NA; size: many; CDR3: CANWDGSSYEQYF; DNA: TGTGCCAACTGGGACGGGAGCTCCTACGAGCAGTACTTC
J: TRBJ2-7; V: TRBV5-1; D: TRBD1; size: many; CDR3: CASSPGTGGSYEQYF; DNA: TGCGCCAGCAGCCCCGGGACAGGGGGCTCCTACGAGCAGTACTTC
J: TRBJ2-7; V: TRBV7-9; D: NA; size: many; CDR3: CASSSTVNEQYF; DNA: TGTGCCAGCAGCTCTACAGTAAACGAGCAGTACTTC
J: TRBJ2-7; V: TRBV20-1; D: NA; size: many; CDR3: CSASSSRTRSYEQYF; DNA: TGCAGTGCTTCCTCGTCGAGGACTCGCTCCTACGAGCAGTACTTC
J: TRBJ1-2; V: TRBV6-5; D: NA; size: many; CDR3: CASSYSAANYGYTF; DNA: TGTGCCAGCAGTTACTCCGCAGCTAACTATGGCTACACCTTC
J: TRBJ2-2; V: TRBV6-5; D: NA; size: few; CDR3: CASRAVGTTNTGELFF; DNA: TGTGCCAGCAGGGCGGTAGGGACAACGAACACCGGGGAGCTGTTTTTT
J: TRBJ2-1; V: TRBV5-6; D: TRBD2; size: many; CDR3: CASSFGAGAYNEQFF; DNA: TGTGCCAGCAGCTTCGGAGCGGGAGCGTACAATGAGCAGTTCTTC
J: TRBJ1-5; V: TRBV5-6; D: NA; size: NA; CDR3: CASSFTTGTRNQPQHF; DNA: TGTGCCAGCAGCTTCACCACCGGGACACGAAATCAGCCCCAGCATTTT
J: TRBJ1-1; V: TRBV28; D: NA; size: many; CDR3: CASSFGFTNTEAFF; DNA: TGTGCCAGCAGTTTCGGGTTCACCAACACTGAAGCTTTCTTT
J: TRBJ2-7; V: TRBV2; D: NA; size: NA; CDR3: CASKRTHVSYEQYF; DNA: TGTGCCAGCAAGAGGACTCATGTCTCCTACGAGCAGTACTTC
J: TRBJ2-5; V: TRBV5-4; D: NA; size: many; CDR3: CASSLVGIETQYF; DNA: TGTGCCAGCAGCTTGGTGGGAATAGAGACCCAGTACTTC
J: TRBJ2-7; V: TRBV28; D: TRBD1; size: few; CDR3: CASRAGTAYEQYF; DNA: TGTGCCAGCAGGGCCGGGACAGCCTACGAGCAGTACTTC
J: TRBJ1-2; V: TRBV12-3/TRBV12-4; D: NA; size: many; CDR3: CASSSAGGYYGYTF; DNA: TGTGCCAGCAGTTCCGCGGGAGGATACTATGGCTACACCTTC
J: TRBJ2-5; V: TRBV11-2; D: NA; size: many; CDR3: CASSRGTQETQYF; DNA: TGTGCCAGCAGCCGGGGTACCCAAGAGACCCAGTACTTC
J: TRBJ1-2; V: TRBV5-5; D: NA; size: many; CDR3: CASSLSPETIYGYTF; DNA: TGTGCCAGCAGCTTGTCGCCAGAGACCATCTATGGCTACACCTTC
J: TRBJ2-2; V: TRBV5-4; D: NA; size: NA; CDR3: CASSLGQNQDTGELFF; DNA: TGTGCCAGCAGCTTGGGACAGAATCAAGACACCGGGGAGCTGTTTTTT
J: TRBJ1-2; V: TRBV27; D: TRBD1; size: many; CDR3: CASSSLGQGADGYTF; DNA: TGTGCCAGCAGTTCTTTAGGACAGGGGGCGGATGGCTACACCTTC
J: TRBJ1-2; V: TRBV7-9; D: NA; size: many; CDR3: CASSPSRGDYGYTF; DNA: TGTGCCAGCAGCCCCTCGCGGGGAGACTATGGCTACACCTTC
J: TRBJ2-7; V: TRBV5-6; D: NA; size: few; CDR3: CASSLRKPRRWDYEQYF; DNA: TGTGCCAGCAGCTTGAGAAAGCCTCGTCGTTGGGACTACGAGCAGTACTTC
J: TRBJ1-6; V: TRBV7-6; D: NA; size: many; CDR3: CASSLEVPPNSPLHF; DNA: TGTGCCAGCAGCTTAGAGGTGCCGCCTAATTCACCCCTCCACTTT
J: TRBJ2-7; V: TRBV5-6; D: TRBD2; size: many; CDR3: CASSAETSGSYEQYF; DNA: TGTGCCAGCAGCGCAGAGACTAGCGGGAGTTACGAGCAGTACTTC
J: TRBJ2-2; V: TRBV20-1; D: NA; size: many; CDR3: CSARPREYTGELFF; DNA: TGCAGTGCCCGTCCCAGGGAATACACCGGGGAGCTGTTTTTT
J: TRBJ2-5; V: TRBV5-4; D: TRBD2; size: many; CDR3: CASSLPGLAGGETQYF; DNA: TGTGCCAGCAGCTTGCCGGGACTAGCGGGAGGGGAGACCCAGTACTTC
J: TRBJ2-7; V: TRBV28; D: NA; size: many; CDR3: CASSTWGLAPYEQYF; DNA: TGTGCCAGCAGTACTTGGGGGCTAGCCCCCTACGAGCAGTACTTC
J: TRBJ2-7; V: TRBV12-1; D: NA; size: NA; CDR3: CASSPWRKIYF; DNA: TGTGCCAGCAGCCCGTGGAGGAAGATTTACTTC
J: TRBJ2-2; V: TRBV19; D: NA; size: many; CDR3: CASSPRTAPTGELFF; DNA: TGTGCCAGTAGTCCCAGGACAGCCCCCACCGGGGAGCTGTTTTTT
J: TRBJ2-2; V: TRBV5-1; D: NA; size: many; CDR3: CASSLDGSGELFF; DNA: TGCGCCAGCAGCTTGGACGGATCCGGGGAGCTGTTTTTT
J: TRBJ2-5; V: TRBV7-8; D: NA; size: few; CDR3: CASCHSGGIQETQYF; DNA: TGTGCCAGCTGCCATTCTGGCGGGATTCAAGAGACCCAGTACTTC
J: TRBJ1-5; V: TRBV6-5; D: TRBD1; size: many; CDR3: CASSRQGSNQPQHF; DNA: TGTGCCAGCAGTAGACAGGGGAGCAATCAGCCCCAGCATTTT
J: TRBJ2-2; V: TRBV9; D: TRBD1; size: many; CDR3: CASSPRAGTGGTGELFF; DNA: TGTGCCAGCAGCCCTCGAGCCGGGACAGGGGGCACCGGGGAGCTGTTTTTT
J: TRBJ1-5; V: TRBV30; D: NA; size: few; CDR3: CAWSVGPGNQPQHF; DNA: TGTGCCTGGAGTGTGGGACCTGGGAATCAGCCCCAGCATTTT
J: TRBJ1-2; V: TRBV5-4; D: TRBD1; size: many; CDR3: CASSEQGRDGYTF; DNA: TGTGCCAGCAGCGAACAGGGGAGGGATGGCTACACCTTC
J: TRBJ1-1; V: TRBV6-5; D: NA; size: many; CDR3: CASTPVRDGRRTEAFF; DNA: TGTGCCAGCACACCCGTCCGGGACGGACGGCGCACTGAAGCTTTCTTT